What follows are 16 T cell receptor beta chains derived from one specimen sequenced in a study of blood T cell repertoires in COVID-19. Here immunoSEQ multiplex PCR was the method, and the copy in TCRdb shows in-frame clones only, minus some. The sample yields 95,000 to 150,000 clones, 82% seen once. Sequencing was done on a sample of peripheral blood. All receptors come from a woman in her 70s with acute or convalescent COVID-19.

This chain joins TRBV5-1 and TRBJ2-5; 8 bases align to TRBD1. The germline CDR1 and CDR2 sequences are SGHRS and YFSETQ. With V trimmed by 3 bases and J by 4 bases, 5 bases remained unmatched. The CDR3 is made up of 14 amino acids. This chain's CDR3 is CASSYKGQGETQYF. CDR3 sequence (DNA): TGCGCCAGCAGCTACAAAGGACAGGGAGAGACCCAGTACTTC.

V is TRBV7-2 and J is TRBJ2-1; no firm D call. Germline assignment: CDR1 SGHTA and CDR2 FQGNSA. The CDR3 has 15 residues. Trimming stripped 1 base from V and 0 bases from J, with 7 bases between. The CDR3 loop reads CASSLEESSYNEQFF. CDR3 DNA sequence: TGTGCCAGCAGCTTAGAAGAGAGCTCCTACAATGAGCAGTTCTTC.

V and J are TRBV5-4 and TRBJ1-2, with 10 bases fitting TRBD1. Looked up from germline, CDR1 is SGHNT and CDR2 is YYREEE (reference sequence). V was clipped by 4 bases and J by 2 bases; unmatched bases: 8. The CDR3 is 16 amino acids. The CDR3 sequence: CASSKPPGQGNYGYTF. CDR3 sequence (DNA): TGTGCCAGCAGCAAACCTCCGGGACAGGGGAACTATGGCTACACCTTC.

The chain has TRBV5-5 and TRBJ2-1; D possibly corresponds to TRBD2 (7 bases). With 0 bases removed from V and 8 bases from J, the gap between germline ends came to 18 bases. This CDR3 spans 16 amino acids. Germline V gives CDR1 SGHKS, CDR2 YYEKEE (reference sequence). DNA of the CDR3: TGTGCCAGCAGCTTGGCCCCTCGGGGGGCGCGCGATGAGCAGTTCTTC. Translation: CASSLAPRGARDEQFF.

V is TRBV6-2 or TRBV6-3 and J is TRBJ1-2; 7 nucleotides match TRBD1. The CDR3 is made up of 14 amino acids. Germline trimming cut 4 bases from V and 4 bases from J; bases unmatched to any gene: 6. Germline CDR1 reads MNHEY; CDR2 reads SVGEGT. The CDR3, as DNA: TGTGCCAGCAGTTCCACACAGGGGTTCTATGGCTACACCTTC. As protein: CASSSTQGFYGYTF.

The genes are TRBV6-2 or TRBV6-3 and TRBJ1-5; TRBD1 might be the D (6 bases). The CDR3 is 15 residues long. Germline V CDR1 and CDR2: MNHEY, SVGEGT. Deletions cut 6 bases from V and 0 bases from J, with 12 bases between. The DNA of the CDR3 is TGTGCCAGCAGCATGGGGGCATATAGCAATCAGCCCCAGCATTTT. Translated, it gives CASSMGAYSNQPQHF.

The rearrangement links TRBV7-2 to TRBJ2-5; 10 nucleotides align to TRBD2. The germline CDR1 and CDR2 sequences are SGHTA and FQGNSA. The junction had 8 bases not matched to a gene; V was cut back by 5 bases and J by 2 bases. The CDR3 runs to 16 residues. In DNA, the CDR3 is TGTGCCAGCAGCCGGACTTTAGCGGGGGGACAAGAGACCCAGTACTTC. It specifies CASSRTLAGGQETQYF.

The chain recombines TRBV7-2 with TRBJ1-5, with D possibly matching TRBD1 (6 bases). The CDR3 has 16 amino acids. Germline V lookup: CDR1 SGHTA, CDR2 FQGNSA. The germline V and J ends were trimmed by 1 base and 4 bases, with 14 bases remaining between them. The CDR3 here is CASSLVLARGNQPQHF. CDR3 nucleotides: TGTGCCAGCAGCTTAGTATTGGCCAGGGGAAATCAGCCCCAGCATTTT. Together with reference TRBV7-2 and TRBJ1-5, the CDR3 gives the full variable domain: GAGVSQSPSNKVTEKGKDVELRCDPISGHTALYWYRQSLGQGLEFLIYFQGNSAPDKSGLPSDRFSAERTGGSVSTLTIQRTQQEDSAVYLCASSLVLARGNQPQHFGDGTRLSIL.

The V and J genes are TRBV3-1 (or the pseudogene TRBV3-2) and TRBJ1-2; perhaps TRBD1 as D (6 bases). Trimming left V 0 bases short and J 5 bases short, with 19 bases between. This CDR3 spans 17 amino acids. Germline values: CDR1 LGHDT, CDR2 YNNKEL (reference sequence). CDR3 sequence (DNA): TGTGCCAGCAGCCAAGAGGGCTACAGGGAAGTATGGTATGGCTACACCTTC. Protein product: CASSQEGYREVWYGYTF.

The chain employs TRBV27 and TRBJ1-2; D perhaps matches TRBD1 (6 bases). The CDR3 has 14 residues. Germline-derived CDR1 and CDR2 are MNHEY and SMNVEV (reference sequence). V dropped 7 bases and J dropped 11 bases, with 23 bases sitting between them. CDR3 sequence: CASTTREGVMRYTF. CDR3 in DNA: TGTGCCAGCACCACCCGGGAGGGGGTTATGAGGTACACCTTC.

The V gene is TRBV29-1, the J gene TRBJ2-3; no clear D. Germline values: CDR1 SQVTM, CDR2 ANQGSEA. The CDR3 totals 14 residues. V was shortened by 2 bases and J by 0 bases, with 9 bases between the two germline ends. The CDR3 reads CSVERFTSTDTQYF. The CDR3 region has the DNA TGCAGCGTTGAACGGTTTACTAGCACAGATACGCAGTATTTT.

The rearrangement links TRBV6-6 to TRBJ1-6, with 8 bases identical to TRBD1. The CDR3 loop spans 14 amino acids. Trimming cost V 6 bases and J 10 bases; bases outside gene matches: 8. Germline CDR1 is MNHNY and CDR2 is SVGAGI (reference sequence). CDR3 protein: CASSHQGAWSPLHF. DNA for the CDR3: TGTGCCAGCAGCCACCAGGGGGCTTGGTCACCCCTCCACTTT.

The chain carries TRBV5-5 and TRBJ2-7; the D is unclear. With 0 bases removed from V and 4 bases from J, the gap between germline ends came to 14 bases. This CDR3 spans 15 amino acids. CDR1 and CDR2 from the germline V gene are SGHKS and YYEKEE (reference sequence). Written as DNA, the CDR3 is TGTGCCAGCAGCTTGGTAGAGCAGGTTTCTTACGAGCAGTACTTC. The encoded protein is CASSLVEQVSYEQYF.

The V gene is TRBV7-9, the J gene TRBJ1-2; the D gene is possibly TRBD1 (5 bases). The length of the CDR3 is 13 residues. Deletions cut 4 bases from V and 7 bases from J, with 13 bases between. Germline-derived CDR1 and CDR2 are SEHNR and FQNEAQ (reference sequence). CDR3 sequence: CASSSGGVAGYTF. DNA of the CDR3: TGTGCCAGCAGCTCCGGGGGTGTGGCTGGCTACACCTTC.

The V gene is TRBV7-2, the J gene TRBJ2-7; 8 bases are shared with TRBD2. The CDR3 length is 15 residues. CDR1 SGHTA and CDR2 FQGNSA come from the germline V gene. V shed 5 bases, J shed 6 bases, and the junction held 12 bases outside the gene matches. The CDR3 reads CASSHMGTGGIEQYF. The CDR3 DNA reads as TGTGCCAGCAGCCACATGGGGACGGGGGGGATCGAGCAGTACTTC.

The chain is built from TRBV7-8 and TRBJ2-2; D uncertain. The CDR3 is made up of 11 amino acids. V was clipped by 3 bases and J by 6 bases, with 2 bases between them. Germline CDR1 and CDR2: SGHVS and FQNEAQ. The CDR3 DNA is TGTGCCAGCAGCTTCGCCGGGGAGCTGTTTTTT. Amino acid sequence: CASSFAGELFF.